One sample yielded the 10 T cell receptor beta chains listed below, sequenced in a study of shared clonotypes between healthy human individuals. Assay: immunoSEQ multiplex PCR; the TCRdb copy retains only in-frame clones and omits some. The profile shows about 1.5 million clones, roughly 97% of them singletons. The sequenced sample consisted of naive CD4+ T cells sorted from blood. Subset meaning: CD45RA+ positively selected. These receptor sequences come from a man younger than 45 in good health.

The chain joins TRBV18 to TRBJ2-7, with a possible D match to TRBD2 (6 bases). CDR1 KGHSH and CDR2 LQKENI come from the germline V gene. The CDR3 consists of 15 residues. With 2 bases removed from V and 1 base from J, the gap between germline ends came to 12 bases. The CDR3 bases are TGTGCCAGCTCACCAGGGCGGGGCAATTCCTACGAGCAGTACTTC. It encodes CASSPGRGNSYEQYF.

The chain uses TRBV18 and TRBJ1-1, with unresolved D. Germline-derived CDR1 and CDR2 are KGHSH and LQKENI. Trimming removed 2 bases from V and 0 bases from J, with 19 bases in between. The CDR3 runs to 18 residues. The CDR3 loop reads CASSPRANLSPLNTEAFF. The CDR3 DNA reads as TGTGCCAGCTCACCAAGGGCCAACCTGTCGCCGTTGAACACTGAAGCTTTCTTT.

Only one count was recorded for this clone. V gene TRBV5-1 combines with J gene TRBJ1-4; D perhaps matches TRBD1 (5 bases). The germline V gene encodes CDR1 SGHRS and CDR2 YFSETQ. Trimming removed 2 bases from V and 8 bases from J, with 16 bases in between. The CDR3 consists of 15 residues. CDR3 region: CASSFQGSVGEKLFF. CDR3 coding DNA: TGCGCCAGCAGCTTTCAGGGTAGTGTAGGGGAAAAACTGTTTTTT.

The chain employs TRBV19 and TRBJ2-3; TRBD2 aligns across 7 bases. CDR1 LNHDA and CDR2 SQIVND come from the germline V gene (reference sequence). This CDR3 has 14 residues. V trimming: 5 bases; J trimming: 3 bases; junction bases outside the gene matches: 5. CDR3 coding DNA: TGTGCCAGTAGTGCCCCCGGGAGGACAGATACGCAGTATTTT. Its translation is CASSAPGRTDTQYF.

The chain links TRBV9 to TRBJ2-6; D is undetermined. Trimming took off 4 bases at V and 1 base at J, with 6 bases between the two ends. This CDR3 is built from 14 residues. CDR1 SGDLS and CDR2 YYNGEE come from the germline V gene. The CDR3 protein is CASSLGSGANVLTF. The CDR3 nucleotides read TGTGCCAGCAGCCTAGGATCTGGGGCCAACGTCCTGACTTTC.

Only a few counts were recorded for this clone. The genes are TRBV4-1 and TRBJ2-7; D is perhaps TRBD1 (6 bases). This CDR3 is built from 14 residues. The ends were cut back, 0 bases at V and 3 bases at J, with 9 bases in the middle. Looked up from germline, CDR1 is MGHRA and CDR2 is YSYEKL. The CDR3 is CASSQEEGGYEQYF. The CDR3 coding sequence is TGCGCCAGCAGCCAAGAGGAAGGGGGCTACGAGCAGTACTTC.

V usage is TRBV4-2 and J usage is TRBJ1-2; 9 positions agree with TRBD1. The length of the CDR3 is 14 residues. Germline trimming cut 5 bases from V and 2 bases from J; bases unmatched to any gene: 3. In germline, CDR1 is LGHNA, CDR2 YNFKEQ. CDR3 region: CASSFTGGNYGYTF. The DNA for the CDR3 is TGTGCCAGCAGCTTTACAGGGGGCAACTATGGCTACACCTTC.

The V gene is TRBV29-1, the J gene TRBJ2-1; 8 bases align to TRBD1. The length of the CDR3 is 15 residues. V dropped 6 bases and J dropped 0; count of bases not matched to a gene: 7. Germline CDR1 SQVTM, CDR2 ANQGSEA. The CDR3 region has the DNA TGCAGCGTGGCAGGGGGCGCAAGCTCCTACAATGAGCAGTTCTTC. It specifies CSVAGGASSYNEQFF.

The J gene is TRBJ2-7, the V gene TRBV5-1; tentative D call: TRBD1 (6 bases). Germline assignment: CDR1 SGHRS and CDR2 YFSETQ. V lost 4 bases and J lost 3, with 11 bases in between. The CDR3 sequence is 13 residues long. The CDR3 nucleotides are TGCGCCAGCAGCCCGGGACACGACTACGAGCAGTACTTC. It is translated as CASSPGHDYEQYF. The variable domain in full, completed from reference TRBV5-1 and TRBJ2-7, reads KAGVTQTPRYLIKTRGQQVTLSCSPISGHRSVSWYQQTPGQGLQFLFEYFSETQRNKGNFPGRFSGRQFSNSRSEMNVSTLELGDSALYLCASSPGHDYEQYFGPGTRLTVT.

The chain carries TRBV19 and TRBJ2-1; 8 bases are a match to TRBD2. Germline CDR1 LNHDA, CDR2 SQIVND (reference sequence). The CDR3 consists of 12 residues. V lost 11 bases and J lost 9; bases outside the gene matches: 9. The CDR3 DNA reads as TGTGCCGCGGGACTAGGCGTTGGTGAGCAGTTCTTC. Protein product: CAAGLGVGEQFF.